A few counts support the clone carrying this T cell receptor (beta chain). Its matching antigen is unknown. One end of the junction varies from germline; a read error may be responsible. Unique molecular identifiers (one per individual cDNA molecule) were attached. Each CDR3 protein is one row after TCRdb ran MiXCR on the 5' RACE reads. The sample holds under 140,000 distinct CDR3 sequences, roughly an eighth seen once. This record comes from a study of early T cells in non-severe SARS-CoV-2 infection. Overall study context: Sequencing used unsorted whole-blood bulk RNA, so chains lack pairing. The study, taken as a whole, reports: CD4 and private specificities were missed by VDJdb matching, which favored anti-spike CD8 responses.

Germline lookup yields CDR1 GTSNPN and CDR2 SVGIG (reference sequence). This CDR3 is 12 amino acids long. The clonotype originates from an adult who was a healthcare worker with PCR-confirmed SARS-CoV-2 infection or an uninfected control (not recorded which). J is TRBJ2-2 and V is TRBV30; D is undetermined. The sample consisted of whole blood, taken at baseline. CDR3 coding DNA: TGTGCCTGGAGTGTGAACATCGGGGAGCTGTTTTTT. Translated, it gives CAWSVNIGELFF.